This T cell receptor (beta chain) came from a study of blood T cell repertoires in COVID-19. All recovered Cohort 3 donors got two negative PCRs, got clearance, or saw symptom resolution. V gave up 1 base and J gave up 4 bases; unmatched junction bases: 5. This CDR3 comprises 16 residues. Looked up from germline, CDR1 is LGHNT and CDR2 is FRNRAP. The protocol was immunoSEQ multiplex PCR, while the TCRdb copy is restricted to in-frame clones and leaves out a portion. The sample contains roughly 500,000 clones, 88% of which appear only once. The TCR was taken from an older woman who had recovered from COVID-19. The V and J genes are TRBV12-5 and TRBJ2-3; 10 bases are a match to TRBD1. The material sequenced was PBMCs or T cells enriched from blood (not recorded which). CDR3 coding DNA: TGTGCTAGTGGTTTGGGGACAGGGGGACGGGCAGATACGCAGTATTTT. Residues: CASGLGTGGRADTQYF.